The 8 T cell receptor beta chains given below trace back to one sample, sequenced in a study of blood T cells in healthy people across ages. PCR was performed a second time for roughly 7 to 12 cycles using a sample-barcoded 5' primer and a J-beta primer mix. MiXCR, applied by TCRdb to the 5' RACE reads, yields one record per CDR3 protein. The sample lists hundreds of thousands of distinct CDR3 sequences, roughly 21% seen once, with 3.6% in the top ten. The sample taken for sequencing was blood. The receptors come from a man aged 65 to 85 in good health.

This clonotype was detected ten times or more. This chain joins TRBV11-2 and TRBJ1-2, with D possibly being TRBD1 (5 bases). Trimming stripped 2 bases from V and 5 bases from J, with 9 bases between. Germline V gene lookup returns CDR1 SGHAT and CDR2 FQNNGV. The CDR3 runs to 13 residues. The CDR3 DNA reads as TGTGCCAGCAGCTTAATCGGGGCTTATGGCTACACCTTC. It is translated as CASSLIGAYGYTF.

The rearrangement joins TRBV5-1 to TRBJ2-2, with TRBD1 matching over 11 bases. This CDR3 region has 13 residues. Germline V gene lookup returns CDR1 SGHRS and CDR2 YFSETQ. V lost 3 bases to trimming and J lost 9 bases; unmatched junction nucleotides: 1. In DNA, the CDR3 is TGCGCCAGCAGCTGGACAGGGGGCCGGGAGCTGTTTTTT. It translates to CASSWTGGRELFF.

The table lists this clonotype with many counts. The chain couples TRBV6-5 to TRBJ2-7; 8 bases map to TRBD2. The CDR3 length is 15 residues. In germline, CDR1 is MNHEY, CDR2 SVGAGI. The J segment lost 2 bases and the V segment lost 5 bases, leaving 8 bases of the junction unmatched. CDR3 nucleotides: TGTGCCAGCAGTACGGGACTAGATTTCCCCTACGAGCAGTACTTC. Amino acids: CASSTGLDFPYEQYF.

This clonotype was counted a single time. V gene TRBV6-5 combines with J gene TRBJ2-5, with D possibly TRBD1 on 5 matching bases. The J call may be in error: the DNA end matches TRBJ2-7 better. Germline V lookup: CDR1 MNHEY, CDR2 SVGAGI. The CDR3 has 15 amino acids. CDR3 sequence: CASSLGHAGSYEQYF. The CDR3 DNA follows: TGTGCCAGCAGCCTCGGACACGCTGGATCCTACGAGCAGTACTTC.

This clonotype was observed many times. J is TRBJ2-5 and V is TRBV6-5, with D hard to call. Judging by the DNA end, TRBJ2-7 fits better; the J call may be wrong. Germline V lookup: CDR1 MNHEY, CDR2 SVGAGI. This CDR3 region has 13 residues. The CDR3 loop reads CASSPDSTYEQYF. The CDR3 bases are TGTGCCAGCAGTCCCGACTCAACCTACGAGCAGTACTTC.

The chain carries TRBV29-1 and TRBJ1-4; 7 bases are a match to TRBD1. The germline gives CDR1 SQVTM, CDR2 ANQGSEA. CDR3 length: 13 residues. J gave up 7 bases and V 5 bases, and 7 bases lay outside the gene matches. The chain's CDR3 is CSVLQGIGEKLFF. The DNA of the CDR3 is TGCAGCGTTTTACAGGGGATCGGTGAAAAACTGTTTTTT. The full variable domain, completed using reference TRBV29-1 and TRBJ1-4, is SAVISQKPSRDICQRGTSLTIQCQVDSQVTMMFWYRQQPGQSLTLIATANQGSEATYESGFVIDKFPISRPNLTFSTLTVSNMSPEDSSIYLCSVLQGIGEKLFFGSGTQLSVL.

This rearrangement joins TRBV28 to TRBJ2-1; no clear D. TRBJ2-7 matches the DNA end more closely, so the J call is doubtful. The CDR3 consists of 12 residues. CDR1 is MDHEN and CDR2 is SYDVKM in the germline V gene. CDR3 residues: CASSLPHYEQYF. The CDR3 DNA sequence: TGTGCCAGCAGTTTGCCCCACTACGAGCAGTACTTC.

This clonotype has a handful of counts. The rearrangement joins TRBV6-6 to TRBJ2-5, with 13 positions matching TRBD2. The end of the DNA aligns better with TRBJ2-1, so the J call may be wrong. Germline CDR1 reads MNHNY; CDR2 reads SVGAGI (reference sequence). This CDR3 region has 15 residues. CDR3 in DNA: TGTGCCAGCACCCGGGGGACTAGCGGGGTGAATGAGCAGTTCTTC. Its translation is CASTRGTSGVNEQFF.